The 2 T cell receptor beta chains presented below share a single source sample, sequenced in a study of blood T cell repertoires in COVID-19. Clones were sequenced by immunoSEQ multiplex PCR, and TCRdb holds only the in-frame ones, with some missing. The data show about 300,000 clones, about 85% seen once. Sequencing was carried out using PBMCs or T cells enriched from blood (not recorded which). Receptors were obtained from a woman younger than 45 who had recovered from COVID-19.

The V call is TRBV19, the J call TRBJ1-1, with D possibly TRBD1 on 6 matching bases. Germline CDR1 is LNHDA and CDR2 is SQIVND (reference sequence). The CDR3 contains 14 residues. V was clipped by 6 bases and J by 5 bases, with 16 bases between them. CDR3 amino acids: CASSLGTSGTEAFF. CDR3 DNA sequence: TGTGCCAGTAGCCTAGGGACATCGGGGACTGAAGCTTTCTTT.

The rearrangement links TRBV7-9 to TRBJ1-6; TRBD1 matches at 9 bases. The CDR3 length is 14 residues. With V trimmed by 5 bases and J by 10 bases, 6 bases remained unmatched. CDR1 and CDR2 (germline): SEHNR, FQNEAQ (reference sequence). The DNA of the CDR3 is TGTGCCAGCAGCATAGGACAGGGGTTCTCACCCCTCCACTTT. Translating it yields CASSIGQGFSPLHF.